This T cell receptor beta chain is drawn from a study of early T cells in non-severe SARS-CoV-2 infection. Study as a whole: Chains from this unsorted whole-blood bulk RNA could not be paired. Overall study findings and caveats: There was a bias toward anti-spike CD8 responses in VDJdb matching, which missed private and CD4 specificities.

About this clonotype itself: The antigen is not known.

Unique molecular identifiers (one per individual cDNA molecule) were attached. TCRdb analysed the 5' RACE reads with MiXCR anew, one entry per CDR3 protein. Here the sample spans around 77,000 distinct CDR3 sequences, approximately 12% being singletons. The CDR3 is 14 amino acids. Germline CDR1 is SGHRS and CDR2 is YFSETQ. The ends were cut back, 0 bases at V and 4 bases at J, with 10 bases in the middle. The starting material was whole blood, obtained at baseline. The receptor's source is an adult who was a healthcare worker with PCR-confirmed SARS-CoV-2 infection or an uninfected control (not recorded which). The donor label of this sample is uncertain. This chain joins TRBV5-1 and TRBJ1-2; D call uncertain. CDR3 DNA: TGCGCCAGCAGCTTGGATGTTTCGGGCTATGGCTACACCTTC. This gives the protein CASSLDVSGYGYTF.